In this sample, the clone carrying this TCR beta chain turned up a few times. These data belong to a study of T-cell reconstitution after alpha-beta-depleted transplantation in children. Preparation of the TCRbeta library involved a method that used unique molecular identifiers. TCRdb recomputed calls from the PCR reads with MiXCR, one row per CDR3 protein. The sample lists 490,000 or so distinct CDR3 sequences, around an eighth occurring once. The CDR3 contains 15 residues. With 3 bases removed from V and 6 bases from J, the gap between germline ends came to 18 bases. Per germline, CDR1 DFQATT and CDR2 SNEGSKA (reference sequence).

This chain links TRBV20-1 with TRBJ1-5; D unclear. This TCR was sampled from a human donor who donated a stem cell graft to a child with combined immunodeficiency. Sample: PBMCs from the stem cell graft donor, taken from the stem cell graft. CDR3 in DNA: TGCAGTGCTAGGGGTGGGGATTCGCTCAGTCAGCCCCAGCATTTT. Amino acids: CSARGGDSLSQPQHF.